This T cell receptor (beta chain) was captured by sequencing in a study of blood T cell repertoires in COVID-19. CDR1 is SGHRS, CDR2 YFSETQ, per germline. Trimming took 2 bases from V and 2 from J, leaving 9 bases between them. The CDR3 runs to 14 residues. Original handling: Amplification of reference gene primers was used by the study to estimate nucleated cell counts. Profiling relied on immunoSEQ multiplex PCR, and the TCRdb table lists in-frame clones only, not all of them. The V and J calls and clone size were taken over from that table, and D and trimming were inferred from the DNA. The sample lists approximately 70,000 clones, more than 80% occurring once.

Sequencing input: peripheral blood. The clonotype was recovered from a woman aged 80 or over with active or convalescent COVID-19. The chain recombines TRBV5-1 with TRBJ2-3; the D is unclear. The CDR3 is CASSLTPYTDTQYF. The CDR3 DNA reads TGCGCCAGCAGCTTAACACCTTACACAGATACGCAGTATTTT.